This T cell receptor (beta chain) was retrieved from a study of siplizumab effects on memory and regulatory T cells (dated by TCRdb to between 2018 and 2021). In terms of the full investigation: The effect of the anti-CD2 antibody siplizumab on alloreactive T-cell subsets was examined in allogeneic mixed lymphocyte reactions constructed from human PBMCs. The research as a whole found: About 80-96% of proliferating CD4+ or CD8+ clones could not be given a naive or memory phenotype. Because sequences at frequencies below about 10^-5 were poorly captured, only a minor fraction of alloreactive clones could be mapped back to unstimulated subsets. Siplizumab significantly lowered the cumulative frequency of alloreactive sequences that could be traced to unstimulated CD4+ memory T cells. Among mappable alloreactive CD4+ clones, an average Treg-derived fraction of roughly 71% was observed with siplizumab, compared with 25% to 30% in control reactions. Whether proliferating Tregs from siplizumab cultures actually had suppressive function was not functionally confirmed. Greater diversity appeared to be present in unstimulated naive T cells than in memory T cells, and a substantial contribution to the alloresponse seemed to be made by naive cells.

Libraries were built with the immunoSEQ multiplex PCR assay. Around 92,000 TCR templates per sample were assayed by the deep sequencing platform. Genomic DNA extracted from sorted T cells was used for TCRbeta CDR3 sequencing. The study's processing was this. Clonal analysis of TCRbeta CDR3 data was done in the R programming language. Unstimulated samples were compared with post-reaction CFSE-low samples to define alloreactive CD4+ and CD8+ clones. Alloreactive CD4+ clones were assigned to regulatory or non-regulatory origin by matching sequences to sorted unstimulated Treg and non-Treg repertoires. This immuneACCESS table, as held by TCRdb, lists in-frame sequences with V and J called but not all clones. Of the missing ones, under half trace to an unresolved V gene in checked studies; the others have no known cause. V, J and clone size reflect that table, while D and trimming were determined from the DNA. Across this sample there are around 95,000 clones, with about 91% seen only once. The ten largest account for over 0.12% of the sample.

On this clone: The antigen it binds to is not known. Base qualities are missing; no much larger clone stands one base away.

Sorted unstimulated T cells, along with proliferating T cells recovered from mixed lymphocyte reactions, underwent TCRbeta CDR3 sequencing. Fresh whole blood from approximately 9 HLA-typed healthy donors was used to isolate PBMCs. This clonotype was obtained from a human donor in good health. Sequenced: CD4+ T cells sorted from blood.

For the CDR3, the sequence is CASTLPRSHGTEAFF. The bases are TGTGCCAGCACCTTACCTAGGTCCCATGGCACTGAAGCTTTCTTT. The receptor chain draws on TRBV28 and TRBJ1-1, with no reliable assignment of the D segment. The CDR3 numbers 15 residues from cysteine through phenylalanine. Only the CDR3 portion is preserved as DNA: 45 bases, with reading frame beginning at the first base. The germline V gene specifies MDHEN as CDR1 and SYDVKM as CDR2. Between the V and J ends, shortened by 7 bases and 4 bases respectively, the junction contains 19 bases.